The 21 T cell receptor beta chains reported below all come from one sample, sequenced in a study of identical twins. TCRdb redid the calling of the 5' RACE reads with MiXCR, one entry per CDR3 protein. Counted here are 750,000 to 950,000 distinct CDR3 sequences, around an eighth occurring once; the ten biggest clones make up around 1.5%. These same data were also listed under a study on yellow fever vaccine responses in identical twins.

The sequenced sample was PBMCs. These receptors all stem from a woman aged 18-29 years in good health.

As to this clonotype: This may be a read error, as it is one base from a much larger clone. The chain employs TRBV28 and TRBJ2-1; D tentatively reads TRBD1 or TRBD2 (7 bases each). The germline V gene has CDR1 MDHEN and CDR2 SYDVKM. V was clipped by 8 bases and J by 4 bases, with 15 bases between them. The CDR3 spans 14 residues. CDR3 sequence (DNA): TGTGCCAGCCAAGCCAGGGGGGGGTACAATGAGCAGTTCTTC. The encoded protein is CASQARGGYNEQFF.

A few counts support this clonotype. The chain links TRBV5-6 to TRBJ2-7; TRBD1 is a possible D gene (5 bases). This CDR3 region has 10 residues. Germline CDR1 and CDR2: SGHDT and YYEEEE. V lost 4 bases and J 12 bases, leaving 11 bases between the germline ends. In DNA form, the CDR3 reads TGTGCCAGCAGCACCAGGGTAGGGTACGTC. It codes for CASSTRVGYV.

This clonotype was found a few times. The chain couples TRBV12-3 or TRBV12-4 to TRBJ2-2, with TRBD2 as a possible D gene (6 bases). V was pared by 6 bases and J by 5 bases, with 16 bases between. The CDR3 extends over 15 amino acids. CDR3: CASSRGAEGTGELFF. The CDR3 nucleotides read TGTGCCAGCAGCCGGGGAGCGGAGGGGACCGGGGAGCTGTTTTTT.

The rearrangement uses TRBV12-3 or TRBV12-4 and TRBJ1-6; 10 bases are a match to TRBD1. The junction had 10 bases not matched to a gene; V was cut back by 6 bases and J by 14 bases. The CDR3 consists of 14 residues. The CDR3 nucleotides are TGTGCCAGCAGCCGGACAGGGGGTATATCATCCCTCCACTTT. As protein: CASSRTGGISSLHF.

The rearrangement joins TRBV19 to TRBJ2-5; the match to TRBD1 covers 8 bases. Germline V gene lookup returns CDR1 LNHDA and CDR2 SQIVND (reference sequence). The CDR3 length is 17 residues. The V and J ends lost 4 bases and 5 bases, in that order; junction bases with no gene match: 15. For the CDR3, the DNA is TGTGCCAGTAGTAAATGGTCAGCCAGGGGGCTTATGGAGACCCAGTACTTC. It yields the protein CASSKWSARGLMETQYF.

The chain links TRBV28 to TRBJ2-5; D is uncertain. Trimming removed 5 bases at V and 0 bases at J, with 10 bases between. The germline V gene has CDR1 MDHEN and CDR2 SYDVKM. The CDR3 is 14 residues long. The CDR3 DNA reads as TGTGCCAGCAGTCGCTGGCAGCACCAAGAGACCCAGTACTTC. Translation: CASSRWQHQETQYF.

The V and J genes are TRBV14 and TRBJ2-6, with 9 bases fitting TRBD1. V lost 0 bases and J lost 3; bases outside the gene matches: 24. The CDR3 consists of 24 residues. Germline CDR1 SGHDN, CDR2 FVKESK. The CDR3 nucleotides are TGTGCCAGCAGCCAAGATCAGGGGATACCGAACCGGGACAGGGTTCTATTTGGGGCCAACGTCCTGACTTTC. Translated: CASSQDQGIPNRDRVLFGANVLTF. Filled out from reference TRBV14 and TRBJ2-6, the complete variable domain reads EAGVTQFPSHSVIEKGQTVTLRCDPISGHDNLYWYRRVMGKEIKFLLHFVKESKQDESGMPNNRFLAERTGGTYSTLKVQPAELEDSGVYFCASSQDQGIPNRDRVLFGANVLTFGAGSRLTVL.

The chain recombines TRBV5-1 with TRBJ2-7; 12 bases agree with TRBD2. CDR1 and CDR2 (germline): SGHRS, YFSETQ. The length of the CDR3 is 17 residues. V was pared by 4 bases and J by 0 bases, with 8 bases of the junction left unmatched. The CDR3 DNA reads TGCGCCAGCAGCCCTACCTGGACTAGCGGGGCCTCCTACGAGCAGTACTTC. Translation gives CASSPTWTSGASYEQYF.

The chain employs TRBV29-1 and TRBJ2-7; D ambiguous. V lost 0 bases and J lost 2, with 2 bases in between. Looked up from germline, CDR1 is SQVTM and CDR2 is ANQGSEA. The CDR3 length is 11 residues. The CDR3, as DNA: TGCAGCGTTGAAGATGCCTACGAGCAGTACGTC. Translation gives CSVEDAYEQYV.

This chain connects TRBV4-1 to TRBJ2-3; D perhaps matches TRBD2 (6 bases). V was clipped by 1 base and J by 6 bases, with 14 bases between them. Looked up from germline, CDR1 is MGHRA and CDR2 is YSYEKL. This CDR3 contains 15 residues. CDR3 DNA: TGCGCCAGCAGCCAAGGTTGGAGGGACGAGGATACGCAGTATTTT. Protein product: CASSQGWRDEDTQYF.

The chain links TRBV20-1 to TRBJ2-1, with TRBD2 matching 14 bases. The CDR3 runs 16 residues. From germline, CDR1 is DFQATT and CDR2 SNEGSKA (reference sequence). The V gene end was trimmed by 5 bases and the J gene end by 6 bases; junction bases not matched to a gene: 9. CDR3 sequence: CSAPPRLAGGPNEQFF. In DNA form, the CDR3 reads TGCAGTGCTCCCCCACGACTAGCGGGGGGGCCCAATGAGCAGTTCTTC.

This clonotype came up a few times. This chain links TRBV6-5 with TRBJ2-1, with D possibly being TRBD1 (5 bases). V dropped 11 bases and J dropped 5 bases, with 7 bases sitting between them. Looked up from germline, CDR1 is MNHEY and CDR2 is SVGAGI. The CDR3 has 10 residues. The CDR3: CAVGDNEQFF. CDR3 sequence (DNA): TGTGCCGTAGGGGACAATGAGCAGTTCTTC.

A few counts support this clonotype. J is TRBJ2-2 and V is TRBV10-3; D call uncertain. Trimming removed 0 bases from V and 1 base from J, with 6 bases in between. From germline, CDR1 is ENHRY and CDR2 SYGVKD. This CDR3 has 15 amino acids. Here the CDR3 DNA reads TGTGCCATCAGTGAGTCCCGTGTGAACACCGGGGAGCTGTTTTTT. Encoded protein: CAISESRVNTGELFF.

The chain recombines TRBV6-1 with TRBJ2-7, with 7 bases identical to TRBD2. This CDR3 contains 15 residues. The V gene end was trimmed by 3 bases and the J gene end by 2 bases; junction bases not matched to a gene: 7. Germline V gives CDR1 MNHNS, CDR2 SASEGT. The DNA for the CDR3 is TGTGCCAGCAGTGATTGGGCTAGCGGACCCTACGAGCAGTACTTC. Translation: CASSDWASGPYEQYF.

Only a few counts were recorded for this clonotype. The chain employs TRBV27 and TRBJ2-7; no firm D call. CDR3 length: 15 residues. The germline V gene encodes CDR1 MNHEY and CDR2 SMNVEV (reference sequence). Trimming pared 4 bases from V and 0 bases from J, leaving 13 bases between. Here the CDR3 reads CASSSQDANSYEQYF. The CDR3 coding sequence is TGTGCCAGCAGTTCGCAGGACGCCAACTCCTACGAGCAGTACTTC.

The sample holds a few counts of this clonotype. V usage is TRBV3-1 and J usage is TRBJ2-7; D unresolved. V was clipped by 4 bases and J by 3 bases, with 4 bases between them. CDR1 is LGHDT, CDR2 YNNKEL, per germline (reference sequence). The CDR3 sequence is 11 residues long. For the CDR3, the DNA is TGTGCCAGCAGCCCGTTCTACGAGCAGTACTTC. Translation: CASSPFYEQYF.

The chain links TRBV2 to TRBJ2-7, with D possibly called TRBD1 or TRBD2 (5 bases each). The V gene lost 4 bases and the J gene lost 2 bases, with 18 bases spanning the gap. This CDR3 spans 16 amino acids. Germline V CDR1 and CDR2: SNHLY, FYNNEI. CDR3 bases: TGTGCCAGCAGTGTGTCGGCCCAGGGAGCCACCTACGAGCAGTACGTC. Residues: CASSVSAQGATYEQYV.

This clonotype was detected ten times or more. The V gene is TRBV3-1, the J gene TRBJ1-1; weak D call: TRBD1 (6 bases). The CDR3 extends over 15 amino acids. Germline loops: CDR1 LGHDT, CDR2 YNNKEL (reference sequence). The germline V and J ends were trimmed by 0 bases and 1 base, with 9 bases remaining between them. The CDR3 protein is CASSQDPGANTEAFF. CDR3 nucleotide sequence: TGTGCCAGCAGCCAAGATCCGGGGGCGAACACTGAAGCTTTCTTT.

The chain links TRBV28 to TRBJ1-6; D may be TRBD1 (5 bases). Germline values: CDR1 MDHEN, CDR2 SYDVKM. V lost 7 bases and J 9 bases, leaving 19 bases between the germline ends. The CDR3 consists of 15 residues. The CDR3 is CASIKQGAGPSPLHF. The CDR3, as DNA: TGTGCCAGCATCAAACAAGGGGCAGGGCCTTCACCCCTCCACTTT.

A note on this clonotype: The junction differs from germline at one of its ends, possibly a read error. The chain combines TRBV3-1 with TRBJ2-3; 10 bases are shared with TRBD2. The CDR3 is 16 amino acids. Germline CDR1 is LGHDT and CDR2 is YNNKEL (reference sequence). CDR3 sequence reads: CASSASRTSGTDTQYF. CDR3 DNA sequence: TGTGCCAGCAGCGCATCCCGGACTAGCGGCACAGATACGCAGTATTTC.

CDR3 nucleotide sequence: TGTGCCAGCAGCTTAGGTTTTTGGTCGGACAGGGGCAACCGGCGGCCTGGAAACACCATATATTTT. Its protein product is CASSLGFWSDRGNRRPGNTIYF. The V and J genes are TRBV11-3 and TRBJ1-3; 9 bases map to TRBD1. This CDR3 comprises 22 residues. The ends lost 1 base at V and 2 bases at J; junction bases unmatched: 21. Germline CDR1 is SGHNT and CDR2 is YENEEA.